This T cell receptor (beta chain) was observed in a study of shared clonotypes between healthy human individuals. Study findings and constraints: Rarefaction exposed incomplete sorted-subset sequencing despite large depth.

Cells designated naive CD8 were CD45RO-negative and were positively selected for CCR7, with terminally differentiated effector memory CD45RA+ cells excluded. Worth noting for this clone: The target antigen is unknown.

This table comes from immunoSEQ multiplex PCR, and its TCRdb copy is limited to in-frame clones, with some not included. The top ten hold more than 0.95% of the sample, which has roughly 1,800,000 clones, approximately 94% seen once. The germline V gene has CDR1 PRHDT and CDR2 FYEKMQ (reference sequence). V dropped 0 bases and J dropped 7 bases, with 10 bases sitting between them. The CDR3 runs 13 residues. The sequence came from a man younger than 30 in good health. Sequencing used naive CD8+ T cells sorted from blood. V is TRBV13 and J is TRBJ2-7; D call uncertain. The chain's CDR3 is CASSLGHEFEQYF. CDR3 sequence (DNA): TGTGCCAGCAGCTTAGGCCACGAGTTTGAGCAGTACTTC.